A selection of T cell receptor beta chains follows, all from one sample in a study of T cells in Graves' hyperthyroidism and ophthalmopathy. TCRdb independently ran MiXCR on the multiplex PCR reads; one entry per CDR3 protein. The table lists hundreds of thousands of distinct CDR3 sequences, about a sixth of them singletons. Sequencing input: blood. These receptor sequences come from a woman in her forties with Graves' ophthalmopathy. The CDR3 runs from the conserved cysteine through the conserved F or W. The D gene is left open where the match is weak. Part of the rows lack a size; the others show once, few, many or a class for expanded clones.

NA,TRBD2,TRBJ2-1,TRBV19,TGTGCCAGTGGGCGGGGGAGGGCCTCCGGTGAGCAGTTCTTC,CASGRGRASGEQFF
many,TRBD2,TRBJ2-1,TRBV30,TGTGCCTGGAAGTTTAGCGGGTCGTACAATGAGCAGTTCTTC,CAWKFSGSYNEQFF
NA,NA,TRBJ2-7,TRBV11-2,TGTGCCAGCAGCTTAGAACATGACGGGCCCTCCTACGAGCAGCACTTC,CASSLEHDGPSYEQHF
few,NA,TRBJ2-1,TRBV5-6,TGTGCCACCACTACCTATTGGAGTTACAATGAGCAGTTCTTC,CATTTYWSYNEQFF
many,NA,TRBJ2-1,TRBV10-2,TGCGCCAGCATGGAGGGGACGTCCTACAATGAGCAGTTCTTC,CASMEGTSYNEQFF
many,TRBD1,TRBJ2-7,TRBV12-3/TRBV12-4,TGTGCCAGCAGGACGGACAGGGTATCCTACGAGCAGTACTTC,CASRTDRVSYEQYF
NA,TRBD1,TRBJ1-1,TRBV12-3/TRBV12-4,TGTGCCAGCAGTTCCCAACAGGGGGCTAACACTGAAGCTTTCTTT,CASSSQQGANTEAFF
many,NA,TRBJ2-3,TRBV9,TGTGCCAGCAGCGTCCCCGACGACACAGATACGCAGTATTTT,CASSVPDDTDTQYF
NA,NA,TRBJ2-3,TRBV7-9,TGTGCCAGCAGACGCGGTTGGCGGGCGGACACAGATACGCAGTATTTT,CASRRGWRADTDTQYF
many,NA,TRBJ1-2,TRBV12-5,TGTGCTAGTGGTATGGGGCAGAACTATGGCTACACCTTC,CASGMGQNYGYTF
few,TRBD1,TRBJ2-7,TRBV5-4,TGTGCCAGCAGTTCGGACAGGGAGTCAGGCGAGCAGTACTTC,CASSSDRESGEQYF
few,TRBD1,TRBJ1-4,TRBV6-2/TRBV6-3,TGTGCCAGCAGTCACCCAGGGGGCGTGTATGAAAAACTGTTTTTT,CASSHPGGVYEKLFF
few,TRBD1,TRBJ1-1,TRBV29-1,TGCAGCGTTGGACAGGGGGGAAAGTACACTGAAGCTTTCTTT,CSVGQGGKYTEAFF
many,TRBD2,TRBJ2-1,TRBV3-1,TGTGCCAGCAGCCAGCGTCGCGGGGGGGCCGGATTGAATGAGCAGTTCTTC,CASSQRRGGAGLNEQFF
many,NA,TRBJ1-3,TRBV20-1,TGCAGTGCCATAACAGGGTATGGAAACACCATATATTTT,CSAITGYGNTIYF
few,NA,TRBJ2-5,TRBV7-2,TGTGCCAGCAGCTCCTCTACTAGGGCGGAGACCCAGTACTTC,CASSSSTRAETQYF
few,NA,TRBJ1-5,TRBV5-5,TGTGCCAGCAGCTTGGGCCTCGGGGCTGCGGGCAATCAGCCCCAGCATTTT,CASSLGLGAAGNQPQHF
many,NA,TRBJ2-5,TRBV20-1,TGCAGTGCTGGGGATCGGGGGAAAGAGACCCAGTACTTC,CSAGDRGKETQYF
NA,NA,TRBJ1-4,TRBV4-1,TGCGCCAGCAGCCAAGATAGTCACAGGGTAGGCGAAAAACTGTTTTTT,CASSQDSHRVGEKLFF
many,NA,TRBJ1-2,TRBV6-1,TGTGCCAGCAGACCCGGGACCCTTGGCGGCTACACCTTC,CASRPGTLGGYTF